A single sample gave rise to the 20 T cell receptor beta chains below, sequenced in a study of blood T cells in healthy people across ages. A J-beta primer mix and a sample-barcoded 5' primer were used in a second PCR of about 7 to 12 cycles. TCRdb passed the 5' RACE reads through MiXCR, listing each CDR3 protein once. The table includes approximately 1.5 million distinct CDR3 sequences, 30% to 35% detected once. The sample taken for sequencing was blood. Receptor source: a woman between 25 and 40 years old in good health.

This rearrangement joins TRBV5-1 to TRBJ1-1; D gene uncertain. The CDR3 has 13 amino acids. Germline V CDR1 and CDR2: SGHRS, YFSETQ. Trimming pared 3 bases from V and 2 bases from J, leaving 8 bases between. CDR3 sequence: CASSSDQNTEAFF. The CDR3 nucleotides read TGCGCCAGCAGCTCCGATCAAAACACTGAAGCTTTCTTT.

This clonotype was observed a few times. CDR3 residues: CASSLRTGDEQFF. The DNA for the CDR3 is TGTGCCAGCAGCCTCCGGACTGGCGATGAGCAGTTCTTC. This chain links TRBV7-3 with TRBJ2-1; TRBD2 is a possible D gene (5 bases). Germline CDR1 and CDR2: SGHTA and FQGTGA. The CDR3 length is 13 residues. Trimming shortened V by 5 bases and J by 8 bases, and 13 bases separated the two germline ends.

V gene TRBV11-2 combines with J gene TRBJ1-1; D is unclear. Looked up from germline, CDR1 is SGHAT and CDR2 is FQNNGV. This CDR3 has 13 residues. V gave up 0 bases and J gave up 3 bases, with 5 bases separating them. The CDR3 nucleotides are TGTGCCAGCAGCTTAGATCAATACACTGAAGCTTTCTTT. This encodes CASSLDQYTEAFF.

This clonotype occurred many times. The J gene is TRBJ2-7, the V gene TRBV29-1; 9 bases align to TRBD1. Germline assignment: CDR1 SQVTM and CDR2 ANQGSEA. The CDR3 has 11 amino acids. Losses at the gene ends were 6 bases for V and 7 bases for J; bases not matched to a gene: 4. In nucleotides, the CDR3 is TGCAGCGTAGGACAGGGGAGGGAGCAGTACTTC. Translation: CSVGQGREQYF.

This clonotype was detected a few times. This chain's CDR3 is CASSLGGVAADTQYF. CDR3 nucleotide sequence: TGTGCCAGCAGTTTAGGGGGAGTGGCCGCGGATACGCAGTATTTT. The chain carries TRBV12-3 or TRBV12-4 and TRBJ2-3, with D tentatively TRBD2 (5 bases). V lost 1 base and J lost 6, with 14 bases in between. The CDR3 is 15 residues long.

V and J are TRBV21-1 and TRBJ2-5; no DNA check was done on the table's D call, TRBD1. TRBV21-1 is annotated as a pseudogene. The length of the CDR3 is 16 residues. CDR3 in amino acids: CASSKEEERGEETQYF. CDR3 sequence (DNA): TGTGCCAGCAGCAAAGAGGAGGAGAGGGGTGAGGAGACCCAGTACTTC.

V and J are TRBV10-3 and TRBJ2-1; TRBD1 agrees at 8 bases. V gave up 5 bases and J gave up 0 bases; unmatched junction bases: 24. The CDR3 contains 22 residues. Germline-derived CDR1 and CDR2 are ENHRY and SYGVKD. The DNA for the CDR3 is TGTGCCATCAGTTCCCAGCTCACCGCCCTCCCCAGGGGGCCCAGCTCCTACAATGAGCAGTTCTTC. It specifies CAISSQLTALPRGPSSYNEQFF.

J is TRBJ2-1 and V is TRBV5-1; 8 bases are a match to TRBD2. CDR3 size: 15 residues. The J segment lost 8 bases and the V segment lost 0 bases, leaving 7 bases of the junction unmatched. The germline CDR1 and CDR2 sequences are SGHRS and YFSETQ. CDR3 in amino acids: CASSLDPGGPYEQFF. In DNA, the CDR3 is TGCGCCAGCAGCTTGGACCCGGGAGGGCCATATGAGCAGTTCTTC.

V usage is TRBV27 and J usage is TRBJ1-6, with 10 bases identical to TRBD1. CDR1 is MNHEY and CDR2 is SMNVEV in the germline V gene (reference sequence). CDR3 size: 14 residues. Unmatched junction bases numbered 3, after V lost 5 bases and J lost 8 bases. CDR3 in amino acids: CASSLDRGYSPLHF. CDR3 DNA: TGTGCCAGCAGTCTGGACAGGGGGTATTCACCCCTCCACTTT.

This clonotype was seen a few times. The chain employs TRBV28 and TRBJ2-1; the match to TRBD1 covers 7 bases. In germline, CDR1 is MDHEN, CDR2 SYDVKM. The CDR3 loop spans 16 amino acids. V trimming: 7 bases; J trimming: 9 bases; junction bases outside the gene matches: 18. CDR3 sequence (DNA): TGTGCCAGCACCTTTAATGAGAGGGGGCGCCTAGCTGAGCAGTTCTTC. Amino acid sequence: CASTFNERGRLAEQFF.

The CDR3 spells CASSVGGGRLGNEQFF. DNA of the CDR3: TGTGCCAGCAGCGTAGGGGGGGGCAGGTTGGGCAATGAGCAGTTCTTC. The chain couples TRBV9 to TRBJ2-1; D might be TRBD2 (7 bases). Germline V gives CDR1 SGDLS, CDR2 YYNGEE. CDR3 size: 16 residues. V was pared by 0 bases and J by 6 bases, with 16 bases between.

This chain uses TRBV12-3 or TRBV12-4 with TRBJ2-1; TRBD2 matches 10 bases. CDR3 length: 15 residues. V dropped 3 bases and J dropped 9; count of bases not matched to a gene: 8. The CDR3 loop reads CASSFTSGAASEQFF. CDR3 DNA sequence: TGTGCCAGCAGTTTTACTAGCGGGGCTGCCTCTGAGCAGTTCTTC.

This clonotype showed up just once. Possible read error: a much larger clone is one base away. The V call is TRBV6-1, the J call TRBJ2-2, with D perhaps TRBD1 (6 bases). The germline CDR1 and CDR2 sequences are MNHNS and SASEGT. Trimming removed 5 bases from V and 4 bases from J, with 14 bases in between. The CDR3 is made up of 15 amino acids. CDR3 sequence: CASSSNNRATGELFF. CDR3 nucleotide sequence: TGTGCCAGCAGTTCTAATAACAGGGCCACCGGGGAGCTGTTTTTT.

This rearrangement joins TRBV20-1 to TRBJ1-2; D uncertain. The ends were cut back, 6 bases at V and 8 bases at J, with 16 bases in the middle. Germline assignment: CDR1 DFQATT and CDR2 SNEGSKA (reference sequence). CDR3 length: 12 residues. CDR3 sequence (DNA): TGCAGTGCCATGAAAAGGGCTGGGGGCTACACCTTC. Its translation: CSAMKRAGGYTF.

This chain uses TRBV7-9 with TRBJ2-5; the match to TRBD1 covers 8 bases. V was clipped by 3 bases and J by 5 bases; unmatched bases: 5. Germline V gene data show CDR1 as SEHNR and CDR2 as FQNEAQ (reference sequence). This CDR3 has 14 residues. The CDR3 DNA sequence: TGTGCCAGCAGCTTCGACAGGGGATACGAGACCCAGTACTTC. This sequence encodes CASSFDRGYETQYF.

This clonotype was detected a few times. CDR3 nucleotides: TGTGCCAGCAGCTTCTTTACAGCGGGGAGAGATACGCAGTATTTT. Its protein is CASSFFTAGRDTQYF. J is TRBJ2-3 and V is TRBV11-2; 7 bases line up with TRBD2. The germline V gene has CDR1 SGHAT and CDR2 FQNNGV. The CDR3 sequence is 15 residues long. V shed 3 bases, J shed 5 bases, and the junction held 8 bases outside the gene matches.

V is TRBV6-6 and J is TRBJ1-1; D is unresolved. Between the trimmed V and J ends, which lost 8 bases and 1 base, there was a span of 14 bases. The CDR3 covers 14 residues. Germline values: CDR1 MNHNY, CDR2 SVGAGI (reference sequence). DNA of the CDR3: TGTGCCAGCTTGAGGGAGGGTAGGAACACTGAAGCTTTCTTT. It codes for CASLREGRNTEAFF.

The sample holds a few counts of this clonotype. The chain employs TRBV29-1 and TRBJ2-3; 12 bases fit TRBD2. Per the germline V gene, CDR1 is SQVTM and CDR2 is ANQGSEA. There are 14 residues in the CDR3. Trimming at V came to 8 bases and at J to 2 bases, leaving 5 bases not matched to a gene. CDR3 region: CSLGLAGLTDTQYF. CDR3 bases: TGCAGCTTGGGACTAGCGGGTCTCACAGATACGCAGTATTTT.

The CDR3 sequence: CASSFNIGTAYF. DNA of the CDR3: TGTGCCAGCAGTTTTAACATCGGGACAGCGTACTTC. The chain combines TRBV12-3 or TRBV12-4 with TRBJ2-7; 7 nucleotides match TRBD1. The J segment lost 12 bases and the V segment lost 3 bases, leaving 8 bases of the junction unmatched. This CDR3 is built from 12 residues.

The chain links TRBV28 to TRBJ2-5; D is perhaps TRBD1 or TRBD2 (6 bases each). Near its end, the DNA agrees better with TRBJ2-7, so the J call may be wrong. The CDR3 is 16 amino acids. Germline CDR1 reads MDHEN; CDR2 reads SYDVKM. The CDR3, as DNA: TGTGCCAGCAGTTTAATCAGGGGAGGAGGATCCTACGAGCAGTACTTC. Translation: CASSLIRGGGSYEQYF.